This T cell receptor beta chain is drawn from a study of PD-1 blockade in mismatch repair-deficient tumors listed by TCRdb under 2017. Looking at the study overall: The trial enrolled more than 85 consecutive patients with some twelve mismatch repair-deficient cancer types between late 2013 and late 2016, all previously treated and progressing. Tumor-associated T cell clones were tracked in the peripheral blood of patients responding to PD-1 blockade by deep sequencing of TCR CDR3 regions. Overall study outcomes, separate from this receptor: Tumor-resident clones, often undetectable in blood before treatment, expanded rapidly after pembrolizumab and then contracted, generally before radiologic responses.

For each enrolled patient, mismatch repair deficiency was established using either polymerase chain reaction or immunohistochemistry. A few patients who responded to pembrolizumab therapy underwent TCR sequencing. Pembrolizumab PD-1 blockade was prospectively tested in advanced mismatch repair-deficient cancers, regardless of tissue of origin, in the phase II trial. Peripheral blood T cell samples were collected serially, before PD-1 blockade began and at several time points afterward. Blood sampling times were reported as weeks after the first pembrolizumab dose. CDR1 and CDR2 were assigned from the germline V gene as LGHNA and YSLEER. The CDR3 covers 18 residues, taking in both the cysteine and the phenylalanine. Solely the CDR3 DNA is kept, with 54 bases framed from the first base. V and J lose 4 bases and 2 bases, and a span of 18 bases separates them. With regard to this clone: Its antigen remains unidentified. Qualities for individual bases were not recorded, and no much larger clone is one base off.

Receptors were amplified or captured by the immunoSEQ multiplex PCR assay. The source is immuneACCESS, and TCRdb retained only in-frame sequences with V and J called. Part of the clones is not carried over; for the studies checked, unresolved V genes explain less than half of this, and the remainder is unexplained. For this sample there are 45,000 to 55,000 clones; 81% appear just once. The top ten constitute more than 8% of the sample. The sequence joins TRBV4-3 to TRBJ2-6, with the D gene too uncertain to name. The origin of this receptor is an adult with mismatch repair-deficient cancer. The sequencing used peripheral blood, collected 20 weeks after starting pembrolizumab. At the DNA level, the sequence is TGCGCCAGCAGCCCAATTTACCTTACTTGGACTGGGGCCAACGTCCTGACTTTC. It translates to CASSPIYLTWTGANVLTF.